This TCR beta chain emerged from a study of T cells generated in artificial thymic organoids (TCRdb year 2017). A note on the overall study: In some experiments, thymic T cells were further FACS-purified to deplete CD4 immature single positive or double positive precursors. The study compared TCR alpha and beta CDR3 repertoires of CD8 single positive T cells derived from in vitro artificial thymic organoids with the repertoires of thymic and peripheral blood naive CD8 T cells. Displayed repertoire sequencing data were described as representative of three independent experiments. The research as a whole found: Organoid-derived CD8 single positive T cells showed physiological TCR clonotype diversity comparable to thymic and blood naive CD8 T cells.

Ten or more counts support this clonotype. Its antigen target is currently unknown. It has no much larger one-base neighbor in the sample; base qualities were not kept. Primary CD8+ T cells were enriched with magnetic beads using the Miltenyi CD8+ T cell Isolation Kit. Before RNA extraction, CD3+TCRalphabeta+CD8 single positive T cells from both organoids and thymus were sorted by FACS. For each sample, the RNeasy Micro kit was used to purify total RNA from roughly 40,000 to 200,000 sorted cells, and RNA quality was checked on an Agilent RNA 6000 Nano chip. Thymic fragments were dissected, disrupted by pipetting and passed through a 70 um strainer to release thymocytes. TCRalpha and TCRbeta libraries were amplified separately by semi-nested PCR with Advantage 2 and reverse primers in the TRAC or TRBC constant regions. The amount of total RNA used for first-strand cDNA synthesis ranged from about 3 to 500 ng. TCR cDNA libraries were made by 5'-RACE with the SMARTer PCR cDNA Synthesis kit, using a poly-dT primer for first-strand synthesis. Semi-nested constant-region reverse primers carried 5-nucleotide sample-specific barcodes, and products were cleaned with the Zymo DNA Clean and Concentrator-5 kit. Pools of up to ten barcoded samples were ligated to Illumina adaptors and sequenced on an Illumina MiSeq as 2 x 150 bp paired-end reads. For the original study's pipeline: Demultiplexed reads were aligned using BLAT against a custom library containing all human TRAV, TRAJ, TRBV, TRBD and TRBJ combinations from IMGT. The best BLAT hits were picked using pslCDnaFilter (-maxAligns=1, -ignoreIntrons), and custom Perl scripts were used to calculate clonotype frequencies. Clones were called with MiXCR by TCRdb after fastp trimmed the public reads at Q25, and only in-frame beta chains were retained. Every distinct CDR3 protein forms one entry, paired with its most common genes and DNA. The V and J calls come from TCRdb's annotation, not from the publication. The sample table lists about 9,000 distinct CDR3 sequences, around 18% of them with a count of one. Jointly, the top ten make up over 1.3% of the sample.

The sequence derives from a human donor who gave cord blood stem cells for thymic organoid culture, a cardiac surgery patient who gave postnatal thymus, or a blood donor (not recorded which). The material sequenced was naive CD8+ T cells from the thymus. Explained via the paper, the cell subset or site label denotes: CD3+TCRalphabeta+CD8SP T cells; for blood, CD45RO-CCR7+ naive CD8+ T cells.

CDR3 loop: CASRSSWREFDEQFF. The bases are TGTGCCAGTAGGAGCTCTTGGCGGGAGTTCGATGAGCAGTTCTTC. Recombination linked TRBV19 to TRBJ2-1; TRBD2 agrees with 7 junctional bases. The germline V gene (reference sequence) gives CDR1 as LNHDA and CDR2 as SQIVND. The CDR3 runs 15 amino acids, cysteine and phenylalanine included. The sequence is cut down to CDR3 DNA, 45 bases in frame from base 1. Trimmed from V: 6 bases; trimmed from J: 8 bases; junction bases lacking a gene match: 13.